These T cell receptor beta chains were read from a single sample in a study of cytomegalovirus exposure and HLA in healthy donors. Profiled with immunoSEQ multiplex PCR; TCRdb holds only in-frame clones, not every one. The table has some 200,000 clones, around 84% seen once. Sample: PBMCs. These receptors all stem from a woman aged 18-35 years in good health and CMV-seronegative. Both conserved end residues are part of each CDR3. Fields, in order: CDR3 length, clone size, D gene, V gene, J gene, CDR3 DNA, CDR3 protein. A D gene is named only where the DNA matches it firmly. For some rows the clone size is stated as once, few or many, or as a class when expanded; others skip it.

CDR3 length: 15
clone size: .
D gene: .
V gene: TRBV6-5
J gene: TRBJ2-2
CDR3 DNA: TGTGCCAGCAGTTACTCGAAAACTTACACCGGGGAGCTGTTTTTT
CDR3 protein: CASSYSKTYTGELFF

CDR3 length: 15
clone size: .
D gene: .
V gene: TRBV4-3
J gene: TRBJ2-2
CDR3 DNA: TGCGCCAGCAGCCCGCGTAGAGGGAACACCGGGGAGCTGTTTTTT
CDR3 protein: CASSPRRGNTGELFF

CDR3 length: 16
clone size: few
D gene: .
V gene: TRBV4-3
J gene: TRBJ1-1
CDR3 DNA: TGCGCCAGCAGCCCGGGAACAGAACTGATGAACACTGAAGCTTTCTTT
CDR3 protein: CASSPGTELMNTEAFF

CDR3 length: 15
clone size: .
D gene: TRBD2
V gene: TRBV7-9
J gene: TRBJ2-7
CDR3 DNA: TGTGCCAGCACCCCCGGGGTAGCGGGAGCTGTCGAGCAGTACTTC
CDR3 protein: CASTPGVAGAVEQYF

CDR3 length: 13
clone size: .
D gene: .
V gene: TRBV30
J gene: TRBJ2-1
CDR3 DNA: TGTGCCTGGAGTGTGGGGGGGCCCGGTGAGCAGTTCTTC
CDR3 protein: CAWSVGGPGEQFF

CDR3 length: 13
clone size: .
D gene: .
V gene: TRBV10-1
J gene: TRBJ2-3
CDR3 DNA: TGCGCCAGCAGTCGACATCCGGTAGATACGCAGTATTTT
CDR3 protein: CASSRHPVDTQYF

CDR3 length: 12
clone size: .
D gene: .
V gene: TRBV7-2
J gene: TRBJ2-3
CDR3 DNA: TGTGCCAGCAGCCGTCGAAGGGAGGCGCAGTATTTT
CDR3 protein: CASSRRREAQYF

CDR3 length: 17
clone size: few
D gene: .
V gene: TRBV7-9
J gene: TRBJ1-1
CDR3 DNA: TGTGCCAGCAGCTTCCTCCCGGGACACTCGTTTTACACTGAAGCTTTCTTT
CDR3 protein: CASSFLPGHSFYTEAFF

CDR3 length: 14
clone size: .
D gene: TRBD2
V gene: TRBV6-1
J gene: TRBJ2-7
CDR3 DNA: TGTGCCAGCAGATTGAGCGGGAGTGGGTACGAGCAGTACTTC
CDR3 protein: CASRLSGSGYEQYF

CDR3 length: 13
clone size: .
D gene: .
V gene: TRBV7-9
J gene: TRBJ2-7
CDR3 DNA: TGTGCCAGCAGCTTAAACTCCCCTTACGAGCAGTACTTC
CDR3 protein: CASSLNSPYEQYF

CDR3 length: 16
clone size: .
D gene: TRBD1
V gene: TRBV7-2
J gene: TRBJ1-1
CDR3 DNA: TGTGCCAGCAGCTTAGGGCCAGGGGGCGGGAACACTGAAGCTTTCTTT
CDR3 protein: CASSLGPGGGNTEAFF

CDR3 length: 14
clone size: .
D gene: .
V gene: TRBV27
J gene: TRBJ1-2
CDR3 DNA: TGTGCCAGCAGTTTTATGACAGTTAACTATGGCTACACCTTC
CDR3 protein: CASSFMTVNYGYTF

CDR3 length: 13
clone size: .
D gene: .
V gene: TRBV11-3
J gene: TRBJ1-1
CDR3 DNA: TGTGCCAGCAGCTTAGGGACAGACACTGAAGCTTTTTTT
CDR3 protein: CASSLGTDTEAFF

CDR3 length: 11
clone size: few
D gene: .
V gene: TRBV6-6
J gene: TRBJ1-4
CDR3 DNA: TGTGCCAGCAGTCCCCTCGGAAAACTGTTTTTT
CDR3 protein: CASSPLGKLFF

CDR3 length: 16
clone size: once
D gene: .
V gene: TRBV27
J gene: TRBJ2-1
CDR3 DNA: TGTGCCAGCAGTTTATATAGACAGGCCTCCTACAATGAGCAGTTCTTC
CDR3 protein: CASSLYRQASYNEQFF

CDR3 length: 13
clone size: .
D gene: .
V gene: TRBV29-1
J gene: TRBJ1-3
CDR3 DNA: TGCAGCGTTTCACAGTTTGGCTTGGACACCATATATTTT
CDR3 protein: CSVSQFGLDTIYF

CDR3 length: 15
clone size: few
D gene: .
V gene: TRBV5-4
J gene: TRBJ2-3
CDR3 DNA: TGTGCCAGCAGGCAAGGACAGAAGATCACAGATACGCAGTATTTT
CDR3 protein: CASRQGQKITDTQYF

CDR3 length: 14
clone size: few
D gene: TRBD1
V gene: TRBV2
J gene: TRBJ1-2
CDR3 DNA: TGTGCCAGCGAAGGACAGGGGGCGAACTATGGCTACACCTTC
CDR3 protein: CASEGQGANYGYTF

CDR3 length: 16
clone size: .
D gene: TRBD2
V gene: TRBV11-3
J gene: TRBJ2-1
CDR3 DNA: TGTGCCAGCAGCTTAGACGGGAGGGTACTCTCCAATGAGCAGTTCTTC
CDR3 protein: CASSLDGRVLSNEQFF